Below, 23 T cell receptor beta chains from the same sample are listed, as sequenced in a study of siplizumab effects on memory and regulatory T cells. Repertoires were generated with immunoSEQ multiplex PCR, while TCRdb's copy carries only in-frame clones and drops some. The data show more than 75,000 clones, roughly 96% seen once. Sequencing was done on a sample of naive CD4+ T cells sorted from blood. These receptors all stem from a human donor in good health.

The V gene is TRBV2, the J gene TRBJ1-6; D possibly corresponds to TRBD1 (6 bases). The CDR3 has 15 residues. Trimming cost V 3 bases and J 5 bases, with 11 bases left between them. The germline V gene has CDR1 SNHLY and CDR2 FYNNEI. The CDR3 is CASSEQGNNNSPLHF. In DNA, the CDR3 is TGTGCCAGCAGTGAGCAGGGGAATAATAATTCACCCCTCCACTTT.

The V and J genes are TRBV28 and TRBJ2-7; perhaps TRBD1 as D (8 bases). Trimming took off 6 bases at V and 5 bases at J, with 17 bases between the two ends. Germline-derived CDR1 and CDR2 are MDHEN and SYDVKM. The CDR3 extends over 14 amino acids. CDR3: CASSPDRDYNEQYF. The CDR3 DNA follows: TGTGCCAGCAGCCCGGACAGGGACTACAACGAGCAGTACTTC.

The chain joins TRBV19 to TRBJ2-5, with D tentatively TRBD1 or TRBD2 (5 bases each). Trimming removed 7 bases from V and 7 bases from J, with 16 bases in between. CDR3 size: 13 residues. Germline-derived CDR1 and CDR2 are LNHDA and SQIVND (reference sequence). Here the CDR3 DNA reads TGTGCCAGTACCGGGGCCGGAGAGGGGACCCAGTACTTC. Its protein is CASTGAGEGTQYF.

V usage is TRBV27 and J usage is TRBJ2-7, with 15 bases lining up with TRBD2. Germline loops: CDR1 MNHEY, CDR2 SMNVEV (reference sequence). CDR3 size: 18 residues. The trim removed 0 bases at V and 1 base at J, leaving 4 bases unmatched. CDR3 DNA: TGTGCCAGCAGTTTATCTGGGACTAGCGGGGGGCTATCCTACGAGCAGTACTTC. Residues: CASSLSGTSGGLSYEQYF.

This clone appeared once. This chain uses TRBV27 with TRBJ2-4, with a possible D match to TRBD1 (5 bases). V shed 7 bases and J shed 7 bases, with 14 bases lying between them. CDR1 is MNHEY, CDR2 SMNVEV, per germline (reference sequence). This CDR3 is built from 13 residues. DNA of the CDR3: TGTGCCAGCAAACAGGCCGCGAGGAACATTCAGTACTTC. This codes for CASKQAARNIQYF.

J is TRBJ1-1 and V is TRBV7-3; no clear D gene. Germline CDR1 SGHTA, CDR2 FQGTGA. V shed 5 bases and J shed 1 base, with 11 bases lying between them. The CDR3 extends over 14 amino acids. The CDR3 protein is CASSQGLGNTEAFF. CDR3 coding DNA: TGTGCCAGCAGCCAAGGCTTAGGGAACACTGAAGCTTTCTTT.

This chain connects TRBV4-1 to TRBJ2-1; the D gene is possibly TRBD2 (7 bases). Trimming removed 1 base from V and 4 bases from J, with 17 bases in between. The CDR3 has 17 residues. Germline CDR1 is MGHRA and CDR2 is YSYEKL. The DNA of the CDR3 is TGCGCCAGCAGCCAAGGAAGGGGGGGTCAGAGATACAATGAGCAGTTCTTC. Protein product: CASSQGRGGQRYNEQFF.

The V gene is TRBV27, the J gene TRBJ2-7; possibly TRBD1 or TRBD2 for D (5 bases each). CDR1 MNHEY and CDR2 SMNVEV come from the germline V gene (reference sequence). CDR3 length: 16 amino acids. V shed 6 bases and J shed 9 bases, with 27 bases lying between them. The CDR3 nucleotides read TGTGCCAGCAGCCTGGGGGTCAGATCCTACGATGTCGTGCAGTACTTC. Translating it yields CASSLGVRSYDVVQYF.

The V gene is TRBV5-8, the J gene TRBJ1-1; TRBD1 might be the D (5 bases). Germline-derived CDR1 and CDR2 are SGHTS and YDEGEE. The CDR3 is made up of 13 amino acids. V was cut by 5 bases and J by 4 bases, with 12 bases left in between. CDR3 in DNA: TGTGCCAGCAGGTTCGGAAGGGGCACTGAAGCTTTCTTT. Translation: CASRFGRGTEAFF.

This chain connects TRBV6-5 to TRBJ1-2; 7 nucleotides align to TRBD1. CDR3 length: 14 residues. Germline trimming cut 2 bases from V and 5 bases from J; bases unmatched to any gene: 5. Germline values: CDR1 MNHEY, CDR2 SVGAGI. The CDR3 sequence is CASSYGGQPYGYTF. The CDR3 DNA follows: TGTGCCAGCAGTTACGGGGGACAGCCTTATGGCTACACCTTC.

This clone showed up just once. The CDR3 sequence is CASSLSSGFSNYGYTF. CDR3 coding DNA: TGTGCCAGCAGTCTTTCCTCAGGATTCTCTAACTATGGCTACACCTTC. V gene TRBV28 combines with J gene TRBJ1-2, with unresolved D. CDR1 and CDR2 from the germline V gene are MDHEN and SYDVKM. Trimming removed 5 bases from V and 0 bases from J, with 16 bases in between. CDR3 length: 16 residues.

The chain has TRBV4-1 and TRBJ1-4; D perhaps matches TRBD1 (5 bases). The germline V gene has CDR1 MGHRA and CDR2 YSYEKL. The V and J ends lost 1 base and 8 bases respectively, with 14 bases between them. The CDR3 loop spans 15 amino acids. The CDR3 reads CASSQAGGRGEKLFF. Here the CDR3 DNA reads TGCGCCAGCAGCCAAGCGGGGGGAAGAGGGGAAAAACTGTTTTTT.

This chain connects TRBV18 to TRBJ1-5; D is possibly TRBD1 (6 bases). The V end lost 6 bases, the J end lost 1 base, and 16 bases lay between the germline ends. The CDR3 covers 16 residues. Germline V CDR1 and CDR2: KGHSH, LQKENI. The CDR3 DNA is TGTGCCAGCTCCGGGACATACGTTCAGAGCAATCAGCCCCAGCATTTT. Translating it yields CASSGTYVQSNQPQHF.

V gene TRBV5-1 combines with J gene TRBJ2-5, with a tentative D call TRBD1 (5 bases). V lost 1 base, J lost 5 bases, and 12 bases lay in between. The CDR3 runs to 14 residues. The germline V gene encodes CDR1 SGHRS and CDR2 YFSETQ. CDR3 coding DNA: TGCGCCAGCAGCTTGAGGGGCAGGGTTGAGACCCAGTACTTC. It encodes CASSLRGRVETQYF.

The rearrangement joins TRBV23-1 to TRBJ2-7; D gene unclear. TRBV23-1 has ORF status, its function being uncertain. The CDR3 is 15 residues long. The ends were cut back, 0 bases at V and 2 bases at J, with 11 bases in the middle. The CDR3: CASSQSYSFPYEQYF. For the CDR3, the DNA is TGCGCCAGCAGTCAATCTTACAGTTTCCCCTACGAGCAGTACTTC.

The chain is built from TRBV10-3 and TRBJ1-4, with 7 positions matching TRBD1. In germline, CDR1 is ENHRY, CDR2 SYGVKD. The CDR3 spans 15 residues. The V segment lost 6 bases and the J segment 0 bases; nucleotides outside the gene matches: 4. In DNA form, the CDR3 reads TGTGCCATCAGCGACGGACAGGCAACTAATGAAAAACTGTTTTTT. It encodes CAISDGQATNEKLFF.

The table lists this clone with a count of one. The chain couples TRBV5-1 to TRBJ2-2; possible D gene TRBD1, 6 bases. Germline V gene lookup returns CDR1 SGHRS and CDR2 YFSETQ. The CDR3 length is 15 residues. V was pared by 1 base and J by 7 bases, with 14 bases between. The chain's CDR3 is CASSLSGGEDGELFF. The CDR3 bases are TGCGCCAGCAGCTTGAGTGGGGGCGAAGACGGGGAGCTGTTTTTT.

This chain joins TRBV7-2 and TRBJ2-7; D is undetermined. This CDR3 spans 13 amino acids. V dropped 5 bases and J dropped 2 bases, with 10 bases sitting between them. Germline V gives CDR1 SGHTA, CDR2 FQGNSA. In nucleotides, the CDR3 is TGTGCCAGCAGCCCCGCCCCCCCCTACGAGCAGTACTTC. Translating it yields CASSPAPPYEQYF. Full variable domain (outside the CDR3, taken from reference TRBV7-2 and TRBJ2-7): GAGVSQSPSNKVTEKGKDVELRCDPISGHTALYWYRQSLGQGLEFLIYFQGNSAPDKSGLPSDRFSAERTGGSVSTLTIQRTQQEDSAVYLCASSPAPPYEQYFGPGTRLTVT.

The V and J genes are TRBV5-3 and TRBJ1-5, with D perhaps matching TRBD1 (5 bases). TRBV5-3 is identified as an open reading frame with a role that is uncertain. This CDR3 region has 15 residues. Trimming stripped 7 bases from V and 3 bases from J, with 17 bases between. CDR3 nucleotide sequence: TGTGCCAGACCCGGGCCCCCCGGGGCCAATCAGCCCCAGCATTTT. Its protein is CARPGPPGANQPQHF.

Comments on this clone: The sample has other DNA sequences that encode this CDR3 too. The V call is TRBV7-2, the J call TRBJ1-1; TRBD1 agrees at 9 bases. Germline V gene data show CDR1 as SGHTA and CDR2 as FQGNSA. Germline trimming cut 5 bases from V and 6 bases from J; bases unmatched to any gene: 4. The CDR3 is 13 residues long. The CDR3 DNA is TGTGCCAGCAGCGGGGACAGGGCTTCTGAAGCTTTCTTT. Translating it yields CASSGDRASEAFF.

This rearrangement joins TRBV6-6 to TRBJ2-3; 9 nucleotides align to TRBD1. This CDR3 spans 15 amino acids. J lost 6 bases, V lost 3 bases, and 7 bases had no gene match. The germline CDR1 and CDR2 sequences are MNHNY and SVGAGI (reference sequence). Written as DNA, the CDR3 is TGTGCCAGCAGTTATGGGACAGGGCTGAGGGATACGCAGTATTTT. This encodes CASSYGTGLRDTQYF.

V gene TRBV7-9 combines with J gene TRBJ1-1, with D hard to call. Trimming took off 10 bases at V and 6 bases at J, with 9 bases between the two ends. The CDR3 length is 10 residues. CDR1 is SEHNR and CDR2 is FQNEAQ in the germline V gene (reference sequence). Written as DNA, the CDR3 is TGTGCCACTGAGACCGCTGAAGCTTTCTTT. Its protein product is CATETAEAFF.

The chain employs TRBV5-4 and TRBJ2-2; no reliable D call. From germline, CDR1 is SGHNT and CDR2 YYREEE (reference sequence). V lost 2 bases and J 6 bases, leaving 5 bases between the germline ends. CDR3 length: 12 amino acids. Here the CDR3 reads CASSFIPGELFF. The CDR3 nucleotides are TGTGCCAGCAGCTTCATCCCCGGGGAGCTGTTTTTT. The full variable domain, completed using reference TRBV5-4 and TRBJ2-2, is ETGVTQSPTHLIKTRGQQVTLRCSSQSGHNTVSWYQQALGQGPQFIFQYYREEENGRGNFPPRFSGLQFPNYSSELNVNALELDDSALYLCASSFIPGELFFGEGSRLTVL.